The 10 T cell receptor beta chains below were found in one sample sequenced in a study of T cells in Graves' hyperthyroidism and ophthalmopathy. Using RNA transcripts as the source, TCR beta CDR3 regions were amplified. Using the HTBI primer set, a first-round RT-PCR was run on the TCR CDR3. TCRdb independently ran MiXCR on the multiplex PCR reads; one entry per CDR3 protein. Of about 570,000 distinct CDR3 sequences in the sample, 46% were seen once. The sample taken for sequencing was peripheral blood or thyroid tissue (not recorded which). The origin of the receptors is an adult woman with Graves' disease, either hyperthyroidism or ophthalmopathy (not recorded which).

J is TRBJ1-2 and V is TRBV7-2, with D possibly being TRBD1 (6 bases). Trimming shortened V by 9 bases and J by 3 bases, and 14 bases separated the two germline ends. CDR1 and CDR2 (germline): SGHTA, FQGNSA. The CDR3 consists of 13 residues. The CDR3 loop is CASHNRVHYGYTF. The CDR3 DNA reads as TGTGCCAGTCACAACAGGGTGCACTATGGCTACACCTTC.

This clonotype was recorded a few times. This chain links TRBV10-3 with TRBJ2-7; D call uncertain. Germline V gives CDR1 ENHRY, CDR2 SYGVKD. The length of the CDR3 is 13 residues. V gave up 6 bases and J gave up 6 bases, with 15 bases separating them. This CDR3 is CAISGNTGREQYF. CDR3 DNA: TGTGCCATCAGCGGAAACACCGGGCGCGAGCAGTACTTC.

This clonotype was observed at least ten times. The genes are TRBV30 and TRBJ1-1; no firm D call. The CDR3 sequence is 14 residues long. From germline, CDR1 is GTSNPN and CDR2 SVGIG (reference sequence). Trimming cost V 7 bases and J 0 bases, with 15 bases left between them. The CDR3 region has the DNA TGTGCCTACGTCCAGGACCTTATGAACACTGAAGCTTTCTTT. This gives the protein CAYVQDLMNTEAFF.

The V and J genes are TRBV29-1 and TRBJ2-1, with D possibly being TRBD2 (6 bases). Germline CDR1 SQVTM, CDR2 ANQGSEA. The V gene lost 0 bases and the J gene lost 16 bases, with 13 bases spanning the gap. The CDR3 loop spans 11 amino acids. For the CDR3, the DNA is TGCAGCGTTGAAGATGCGGGACCGCCCTTCTTC. Residues: CSVEDAGPPFF.

On this clonotype itself: A junction end diverges from the germline sequence, so it may reflect a read error. V usage is TRBV7-3 and J usage is TRBJ2-7; either TRBD1 or TRBD2 may supply D (5 bases each). The length of the CDR3 is 16 residues. CDR1 and CDR2 (germline): SGHTA, FQGTGA. CDR3 DNA: TGCGCCAGCAGCTTGGAATCGGGACGGCCTGCCTACGAGCAGTACTTC. It is translated as CASSLESGRPAYEQYF. Complete variable domain (other parts from reference TRBV7-3 and TRBJ2-7): GAGVSQTPSNKVTEKGKYVELRCDPISGHTALYWYRQSLGQGPEFLIYFQGTGAADDSGLPNDRFFAVRPEGSVSTLKIQRTERGDSAVYLCASSLESGRPAYEQYFGPGTRLTVT.

V and J are TRBV5-5 and TRBJ2-2; D is possibly TRBD2 (5 bases). Deletions cut 4 bases from V and 1 base from J, with 8 bases between. This CDR3 comprises 14 residues. Germline V gene sequence: CDR1 SGHKS, CDR2 YYEKEE (reference sequence). The CDR3 is CASSRLQNTGELFF. CDR3 nucleotides: TGTGCCAGCAGCCGACTACAGAACACCGGGGAGCTGTTTTTT.

The V and J genes are TRBV2 and TRBJ1-4; 8 nucleotides match TRBD1. Germline CDR1 SNHLY, CDR2 FYNNEI. V lost 5 bases and J lost 5; bases outside the gene matches: 7. CDR3 length equals 15 residues. CDR3 nucleotides: TGTGCCAGCAGTCAAGACAGGGGCGCCAATGAAAAACTGTTTTTT. It codes for CASSQDRGANEKLFF.

The rearrangement uses TRBV4-2 and TRBJ2-2; no clear D. The CDR3 runs 14 residues. The V and J ends lost 1 base and 5 bases respectively, with 8 bases between them. CDR1 is LGHNA, CDR2 YNFKEQ, per germline. In DNA form, the CDR3 reads TGTGCCAGCAGCCAAGGGACCGCAACCGGGGAGCTGTTTTTT. Encoded protein: CASSQGTATGELFF.

This chain links TRBV7-2 with TRBJ2-7, with 16 bases identical to TRBD2. The J segment lost 2 bases and the V segment lost 5 bases, leaving 3 bases of the junction unmatched. CDR3 length equals 16 residues. Germline-derived CDR1 and CDR2 are SGHTA and FQGNSA. CDR3 sequence reads: CASSPGLAGGTYEQYF. The CDR3 nucleotides read TGTGCCAGCAGCCCGGGACTAGCGGGAGGGACCTACGAGCAGTACTTC.

This clonotype was counted ten times or more. The chain couples TRBV10-3 to TRBJ1-1; 7 nucleotides match TRBD1. Per the germline V gene, CDR1 is ENHRY and CDR2 is SYGVKD. V was pared by 6 bases and J by 5 bases, with 3 bases of the junction left unmatched. The CDR3 loop spans 12 amino acids. The CDR3 region is CAIRQGWTEAFF. CDR3 nucleotide sequence: TGTGCCATCAGACAGGGGTGGACTGAAGCTTTCTTT.